A selection of T cell receptor beta chains follows, all from one sample in a study of pediatric ulcerative colitis. The assay was immunoSEQ multiplex PCR, and TCRdb's table has in-frame clones only and misses some. This sample yields fewer than 40,000 clones, of which 75% to 90% are seen a single time; around 23% belongs to the top ten. Sequencing used blood. The source of these receptors is a girl aged 10-17 years with moderate ulcerative colitis. Each CDR3 is given with its conserved first and last residue. D genes are given only for firm matches. Size is omitted from some rows. Given values are once, few, many or a class for expanded clones.

CDR3nt: TGTGCCACCAAGGGGGGACTGAACACCGGGGAGCTGTTTTTT
CDR3aa: CATKGGLNTGELFF
v_gene: TRBV19
abundance: -
j_gene: TRBJ2-2
d_gene: -

CDR3nt: TGTGCCAGTCGCAGATGGAATTCACCCCTCCACTTT
CDR3aa: CASRRWNSPLHF
v_gene: TRBV19
abundance: few
j_gene: TRBJ1-6
d_gene: -

CDR3nt: TGTGCCAGCAGTTACTCTTGGGGGCAGGGTCCCACTGAAGCTTTCTTT
CDR3aa: CASSYSWGQGPTEAFF
v_gene: TRBV6-5
abundance: -
j_gene: TRBJ1-1
d_gene: -

CDR3nt: TGTGCCAGCAGTTACGGGGGGGTTGAAGCTTTCTTT
CDR3aa: CASSYGGVEAFF
v_gene: TRBV6-6
abundance: -
j_gene: TRBJ1-1
d_gene: -

CDR3nt: TGTGCCAGCAGTTACTCGTACAGGGGGCGCAGGGAGACCCAGTACTTC
CDR3aa: CASSYSYRGRRETQYF
v_gene: TRBV6-5
abundance: -
j_gene: TRBJ2-5
d_gene: TRBD1

CDR3nt: TGCGCCGTAAAGGGAGGGGAGACCCAGTACTTC
CDR3aa: CAVKGGETQYF
v_gene: TRBV23-1
abundance: -
j_gene: TRBJ2-5
d_gene: TRBD2

CDR3nt: TGTGCCAGCAGTTACTATGCAGGGAACTATGGCTACACCTTC
CDR3aa: CASSYYAGNYGYTF
v_gene: TRBV6-5
abundance: -
j_gene: TRBJ1-2
d_gene: -

CDR3nt: TGTGCCTGGAGCCGGAGGGGAAACCACGAGCAGTACTTC
CDR3aa: CAWSRRGNHEQYF
v_gene: TRBV30
abundance: -
j_gene: TRBJ2-7
d_gene: -

CDR3nt: TGTGCCAGCAGTTTAGTTCGCCGATGGACAGGGTTTGGGGAAAAACTGTTTTTT
CDR3aa: CASSLVRRWTGFGEKLFF
v_gene: TRBV28
abundance: -
j_gene: TRBJ1-4
d_gene: TRBD1

CDR3nt: TGTGCCAGCAGCCTCTCGGACAGGGGGATACCCCAGCATTTT
CDR3aa: CASSLSDRGIPQHF
v_gene: TRBV9
abundance: few
j_gene: TRBJ1-5
d_gene: TRBD1

CDR3nt: TGTGCCAGCAGCGACCTAGCGGGTTCCTACAATGAGCAGTTCTTC
CDR3aa: CASSDLAGSYNEQFF
v_gene: TRBV9
abundance: -
j_gene: TRBJ2-1
d_gene: TRBD2

CDR3nt: TGTGCCAGCAAAATCGACAGCTCCAATCAGCCCCAGCATTTT
CDR3aa: CASKIDSSNQPQHF
v_gene: TRBV5-8
abundance: -
j_gene: TRBJ1-5
d_gene: -

CDR3nt: TGTGCCTGGAGTGACGGGGGCCTAGGAAACACCATATATTTT
CDR3aa: CAWSDGGLGNTIYF
v_gene: TRBV30
abundance: -
j_gene: TRBJ1-3
d_gene: -

CDR3nt: TGCGCCAGCAGTTGGGAGGGTTATCGGACTGAAGCTTTCTTT
CDR3aa: CASSWEGYRTEAFF
v_gene: TRBV5-1
abundance: -
j_gene: TRBJ1-1
d_gene: -

CDR3nt: TGTGCCAGCAGCTCCAGGGGTGTTTGGGAAAAACTGTTTTTT
CDR3aa: CASSSRGVWEKLFF
v_gene: TRBV7-9
abundance: -
j_gene: TRBJ1-4
d_gene: -

CDR3nt: TGTGCCAGCAGTTTAGGGACAGTCCCACTAAATGAGCAGTACTTC
CDR3aa: CASSLGTVPLNEQYF
v_gene: TRBV27
abundance: -
j_gene: TRBJ2-7
d_gene: TRBD1

CDR3nt: TGTGCCAGCAGCGTAGAGCCGAAGGGGTACGAGCAGTACTTC
CDR3aa: CASSVEPKGYEQYF
v_gene: TRBV9
abundance: -
j_gene: TRBJ2-7
d_gene: -

CDR3nt: TGTGCCAGCAGCTTTGACTCCAAAAACATTCAGTACTTC
CDR3aa: CASSFDSKNIQYF
v_gene: TRBV9
abundance: -
j_gene: TRBJ2-4
d_gene: -

CDR3nt: TGTGCCACCAGCAGAGATAATGGACGGGGTACGGACGAGCAGTACTTC
CDR3aa: CATSRDNGRGTDEQYF
v_gene: TRBV15
abundance: -
j_gene: TRBJ2-7
d_gene: -

CDR3nt: TGTGCCAGCAGCTTCAGCTGGAACGGGGAGCTGTTTTTT
CDR3aa: CASSFSWNGELFF
v_gene: TRBV11-1
abundance: -
j_gene: TRBJ2-2
d_gene: -

CDR3nt: TGTGCTAGTGGTTTGGCCGCGGGGGGTCGAGGCACAGATACGCAGTATTTT
CDR3aa: CASGLAAGGRGTDTQYF
v_gene: TRBV12-5
abundance: -
j_gene: TRBJ2-3
d_gene: TRBD2

CDR3nt: TGTGCCAGCAGCTTACTGTCTGGGGAAGGGTTGAACACTGAAGCTTTCTTT
CDR3aa: CASSLLSGEGLNTEAFF
v_gene: TRBV7-9
abundance: -
j_gene: TRBJ1-1
d_gene: -

CDR3nt: TGTGCCAGCAGTGAAGGGACAGTCTATGGCTACACCTTC
CDR3aa: CASSEGTVYGYTF
v_gene: TRBV2
abundance: -
j_gene: TRBJ1-2
d_gene: -

CDR3nt: TGTGCCAGCAGAAGAGGACAGAGCATGAACACTGAAGCTTTCTTT
CDR3aa: CASRRGQSMNTEAFF
v_gene: TRBV7-9
abundance: -
j_gene: TRBJ1-1
d_gene: -

CDR3nt: TGTGCCAGTAGTATACTCATTGGAGCTGAAGCTTTCTTT
CDR3aa: CASSILIGAEAFF
v_gene: TRBV19
abundance: once
j_gene: TRBJ1-1
d_gene: -

CDR3nt: TGTGCCAGCTCACAACGAACAGGGTCTGGAAATGAAAAACTGTTTTTT
CDR3aa: CASSQRTGSGNEKLFF
v_gene: TRBV18
abundance: -
j_gene: TRBJ1-4
d_gene: -

CDR3nt: TGTGCCAGCAGCTTAGTGTCACTAGCGCCCCACAATGAGCAGTTCTTC
CDR3aa: CASSLVSLAPHNEQFF
v_gene: TRBV11-3
abundance: once
j_gene: TRBJ2-1
d_gene: TRBD2

CDR3nt: TGTGCCAGCAGCCAAGAAGGACAGGGGAACACTGAAGCTTTCTTT
CDR3aa: CASSQEGQGNTEAFF
v_gene: TRBV14
abundance: few
j_gene: TRBJ1-1
d_gene: TRBD1

CDR3nt: TGTGCCAGCAGCAAGTCGGACAGCACCTGGGAAGATACGCAGTATTTT
CDR3aa: CASSKSDSTWEDTQYF
v_gene: TRBV7-9
abundance: once
j_gene: TRBJ2-3
d_gene: -

CDR3nt: TGTGCCAGCTCAGTCGCAGGGGTTTCGGACCGGTATAGCAATCAGCCCCAGCATTTT
CDR3aa: CASSVAGVSDRYSNQPQHF
v_gene: TRBV18
abundance: -
j_gene: TRBJ1-5
d_gene: -

CDR3nt: TGTGCCAGCAGTGAGGGACGAGCGGGAGGCCGCAGACGAAGCTCCTACAATGAGCAGTTCTTC
CDR3aa: CASSEGRAGGRRRSSYNEQFF
v_gene: TRBV2
abundance: -
j_gene: TRBJ2-1
d_gene: TRBD2

CDR3nt: TGTGCCAGCAGCCCCAATCCGGGAGAGACCCAGTACTTC
CDR3aa: CASSPNPGETQYF
v_gene: TRBV7-7
abundance: -
j_gene: TRBJ2-5
d_gene: -

CDR3nt: TGTGCCAGCAGTCAAGGACCGAGTAGAGGACAAGAGACCCAGTACTTC
CDR3aa: CASSQGPSRGQETQYF
v_gene: TRBV27
abundance: -
j_gene: TRBJ2-5
d_gene: -

CDR3nt: TGTGCCAGCAGCCCGAGGACAGGGTGGGGAGAGACCCAGTACTTC
CDR3aa: CASSPRTGWGETQYF
v_gene: TRBV7-9
abundance: once
j_gene: TRBJ2-5
d_gene: TRBD1

CDR3nt: TGTGCCAGTAGTGTCCTTTTGGTGGGCTCTAGCACAGATACGCAGTATTTT
CDR3aa: CASSVLLVGSSTDTQYF
v_gene: TRBV19
abundance: -
j_gene: TRBJ2-3
d_gene: -

CDR3nt: TGCGCCAGCAGCTTGGCCCCAGGGTTAAGGGACAATGAGCAGTTCTTC
CDR3aa: CASSLAPGLRDNEQFF
v_gene: TRBV5-1
abundance: -
j_gene: TRBJ2-1
d_gene: -

CDR3nt: TGTGCCAGCAGCTGGCCGAAAACTAGCGGGGTGGGTAATGAGCAGTTCTTC
CDR3aa: CASSWPKTSGVGNEQFF
v_gene: TRBV11-2
abundance: -
j_gene: TRBJ2-1
d_gene: TRBD2